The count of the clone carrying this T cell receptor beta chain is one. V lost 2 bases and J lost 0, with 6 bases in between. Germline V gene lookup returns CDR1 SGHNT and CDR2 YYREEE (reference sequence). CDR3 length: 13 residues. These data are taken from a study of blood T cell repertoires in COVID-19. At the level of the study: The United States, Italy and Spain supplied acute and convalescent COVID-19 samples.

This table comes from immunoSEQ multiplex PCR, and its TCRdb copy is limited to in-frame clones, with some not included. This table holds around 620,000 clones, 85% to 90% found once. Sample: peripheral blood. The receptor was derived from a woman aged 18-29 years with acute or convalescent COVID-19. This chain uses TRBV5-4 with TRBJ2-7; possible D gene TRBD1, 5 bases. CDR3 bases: TGTGCCAGCAGCTTTAGGGGCTCCTACGAGCAGTACTTC. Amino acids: CASSFRGSYEQYF.